The source of this T cell receptor beta chain is a study of CD4 T cells in relation to SARS-CoV-2 and coronaviruses (dated by TCRdb to the early 2020s). Concerning the study at large: In the ViraFEST assay, PBMCs were cultured with antigen for about 9 days, after which TCR beta CDR3s were sequenced to identify clonal expansions specific to the antigen. For other donors in the study, expansion assays were sequenced with a different, Illumina-based TCR-beta assay. At the level of individual TCR clonotypes, the study measured memory CD4+ T cell crossreactivity between SARS-CoV-2 spike protein and common cold coronavirus spike proteins. The Adaptive Biotechnologies TCR-sequencing kit was used for samples from three pre-COVID donors and for the naive versus memory experiments, whereas the other data were Illumina-based. Of the approximately 12 convalescent patients, 8 were male and 4 were female, and two of the subjects were Hispanic. Shared crossreactive spike epitopes were mapped to their HLA restriction using patient-derived lymphoblastoid cell lines. A median age of roughly 35 years, with a range of about 21 to 75 years, was recorded for the full convalescent cohort of about a dozen patients. Paper-wide results and their limitations: Memory CD4+ clonotypes crossrecognizing SARS-CoV-2 and at least one common cold coronavirus spike were found in approximately 60% of donors. Small numbers of patients and of tested TCRs limited the study. Pre-pandemic and post-infection samples were not both contributed by any donor, so tracing of the source of pre-existing responses was limited. Because the crossreactivity analysis focused on spike protein, crossreactivity against other viral proteins was not assessed. Naive versus memory sequencing indicated the assay detects memory recall responses rather than primary responses primed during culture. Crossreactive clones showed significantly weaker SARS-CoV-2-driven expansion than monoreactive clones, consistent with antigenic imprinting.

Naive and memory CD4+ T cells were separated from cryopreserved PBMCs by CD4 enrichment followed by EasySep naive CD4+ T cell enrichment. Sorted naive or memory CD4+ T cells (about 99,000) were cultured 1:1 with T cell-depleted PBMCs and CEF peptides for about 10 days. Each peptide culture condition was generally run in triplicate replicate wells. Ficoll-Paque PLUS gradient centrifugation was used to isolate PBMCs from leukapheresis product or whole blood. PBMCs were either cryopreserved at -140 degrees C or used fresh in the expansion assay. The QIAamp Micro DNA Kit was used to extract genomic DNA from the CD4+ T cells. Concerning this clone itself: It has no known antigen specificity. Base quality data are lacking; no much larger clone is found one base away.

DNA from CEF-cultured naive and memory CD4+ T cells underwent immunoSEQ TCR-beta sequencing at survey level. In the authors' own workflow: During preprocessing, nonproductive sequences were discarded, as were any CDR3s that did not begin with C, did not end with F or W, or were shorter than 7 amino acids. Antigen-specific clonotypes were called with the MANAFEST web app, based on expansion relative to reference and other culture wells. A clone counted as positive if significantly expanded in 2 of 3 replicate wells versus the reference culture at FDR below 0.05. For a clone to be considered positive, significant expansion relative to all other tandem wells and an odds ratio above 5 were also required. Cultured and uncultured naive and memory CD4+ repertoires were searched for CDR3s previously identified as spike- and CEF-reactive. After three terminal residues were trimmed from each end, CDR3 homology was quantified as pairwise Levenshtein distance using the stringdist R package. In its TCRdb copy, this immuneACCESS table keeps in-frame sequences only and misses some clones. Where compared with another copy, unresolved V genes explain less than half of these, and the others have no known cause. V and J calls plus clone size are reproduced from that table; the DNA served to infer D and trimming. The table for this sample lists around 41,000 clones; approximately 87% of them were counted only once. The top ten clones comprise 1.2% of the sample.

The CDR3, from cysteine to phenylalanine, totals 15 residues. Just the 45-base CDR3 DNA is kept, in frame starting at base 1. V loses 3 bases, J loses 11 bases, and the germline ends lie 23 bases apart. CDR1 and CDR2 (DFQATT, SNEGSKA) derive from the germline V gene (reference sequence). The receptor comes from an adult with COVID-19. The material sequenced was naive CD4+ T cells from PBMCs, cultured in vitro. In the paper's terms, the cell subset or site label means: naive CD4+ T cells isolated by negative enrichment. The sequence links TRBV20-1 to TRBJ2-4, with no D gene named confidently. At the DNA level, the sequence is TGCAGTGCTAGTATCCCCCGTCGGACGTCCTACCTTCAGTACTTC. It specifies CSASIPRRTSYLQYF.